A selection of T cell receptor beta chains follows, all from one sample in a study of blood T cells in healthy people across ages. TCRdb called the 5' RACE reads again in MiXCR, with one record for every CDR3 protein. The repertoire holds 700,000 or so distinct CDR3 sequences, 22% seen once, with roughly a fifth in the top ten. Sequencing input: blood. These TCRs come from a man between 65 and 85 years old in good health. CDR3s include the opening cysteine and the closing phenylalanine or tryptophan. A D gene is named only where the DNA matches it firmly. Clone sizes are given selectively: once, few, many, or a class where the clone is expanded.

d_gene,v_gene,j_gene,abundance,CDR3nt,CDR3aa
TRBD1,TRBV12-3/TRBV12-4,TRBJ1-1,few,TGTGCCAGCAGTTTTTGGCAGGGGGGGATGAACACTGAAGCTTTCTTT,CASSFWQGGMNTEAFF
NA,TRBV4-1,TRBJ2-1,few,TGCGCCAGCAGCCAAGAGTGGCAGGGTGGCGAGCAGTTCTTC,CASSQEWQGGEQFF
NA,TRBV29-1,TRBJ1-2,few,TGCAGCGTTGGGGACGGGGGTTACTATGGCTACACCTTC,CSVGDGGYYGYTF
NA,TRBV12-3/TRBV12-4,TRBJ2-7,NA,TGTGCCAGCAACCAGGGCCACTACGAGCAGTACTTC,CASNQGHYEQYF
TRBD1,TRBV10-3,TRBJ2-1,NA,TGTGCCATCAGAACAGGGGAGAATGAGCAGTTCTTC,CAIRTGENEQFF
NA,TRBV6-5,TRBJ2-1,NA,TGTGCCAGCATGAGGGGAGCTAACAATGAGCAGTTCTTC,CASMRGANNEQFF
NA,TRBV12-3/TRBV12-4,TRBJ2-3,NA,TGTGCCAGCAGTTTAGTGGGGGCAACCACAGATACGCAGTATTTT,CASSLVGATTDTQYF
NA,TRBV7-2,TRBJ2-1,NA,TGTGCCAGCAGCTCGATCGTTGTGGCGGGCTTGAACAATGAGCAGTTCTTC,CASSSIVVAGLNNEQFF
NA,TRBV18,TRBJ1-2,NA,TGTGCCAGCTCACCACCGGGGACACCCTATGGCTACACCTTC,CASSPPGTPYGYTF
NA,TRBV4-1,TRBJ2-3,many,TGCGCCAGCAGCCAAGATGGCGGCTTCACAGATACGCAGTATTTT,CASSQDGGFTDTQYF
TRBD1,TRBV16,TRBJ1-2,NA,TGTGCCAGCAGCCGGTTGCGGGACAGAGGCTATGGCTACACCTTC,CASSRLRDRGYGYTF
TRBD2,TRBV7-7,TRBJ2-5,NA,TGTGCCAGCAGCCCGCTCGGCGCGGGAGGTGGTGAGACCCAGTACTTC,CASSPLGAGGGETQYF
TRBD2,TRBV20-1,TRBJ2-2,few,TGCAGTGCCCCTGGGAGGGGCACCGGGGAGCTGTTTTTT,CSAPGRGTGELFF
NA,TRBV18,TRBJ2-7,NA,TGTGCCAGCTCACCATCGGGCAGGGGCGATGAGCAGTACTTC,CASSPSGRGDEQYF
NA,TRBV12-3/TRBV12-4,TRBJ2-7,NA,TGTGCCAGCAGTTCGTTGTATACCCGACAGACCTCCTACGAGCAGTACTTC,CASSSLYTRQTSYEQYF
TRBD2,TRBV5-1,TRBJ2-7,few,TGCGCCAGCAGCTTGGGGGTAGCGGGGAGCTCCTACGAGCAGTACTTC,CASSLGVAGSSYEQYF
NA,TRBV20-1,TRBJ2-3,few,TGCAGTGCCACATCAGGGGGGCCTGATACGCAGTATTTT,CSATSGGPDTQYF
TRBD1,TRBV19,TRBJ2-5,NA,TGTGCCAGTAGGCCATCGGGACAGGAAGAGACCCAGTACTTC,CASRPSGQEETQYF
NA,TRBV3-1,TRBJ1-5,few,TGTGCCAGCAGCCAAGTCGAGACAGGGCCCCAGCATTTT,CASSQVETGPQHF
TRBD2,TRBV19,TRBJ2-1,few,TGTGCCAGTAGCTCTAGCGGGAGCGTCACCTACAATGAGCAGTTCTTC,CASSSSGSVTYNEQFF
NA,TRBV20-1,TRBJ2-5,NA,TGCAGTGCCAGCCCCGGGCGAGTGAAGACCCAGTACTTC,CSASPGRVKTQYF
TRBD1,TRBV4-3,TRBJ1-1,few,TGCGCCAGCAGCCAGGGGGACAGGAGCTACACTGAAGCTTTCTTT,CASSQGDRSYTEAFF
TRBD2,TRBV9,TRBJ2-3,NA,TGTGCCAGCAGCGTACCCCGCTGGACTAGCGGGGGGGCTAGCACAGATACGCAGTATTTT,CASSVPRWTSGGASTDTQYF
NA,TRBV28,TRBJ2-1,NA,TGTGCCAGCAGCCCTATCGGAGGAAACAATGAGCAGTTCTTC,CASSPIGGNNEQFF
NA,TRBV9,TRBJ2-1,few,TGTGCCAGCAGCGCCCACCTTCAGAGGGACAATGAGCAGTTCTTC,CASSAHLQRDNEQFF
NA,TRBV24-1,TRBJ1-2,few,TGTGCCACCAGTGATTTCAACGATGGCTACACCTTC,CATSDFNDGYTF
TRBD1,TRBV5-1,TRBJ2-2,NA,TGCGCCAGCAGCGCACGGGACAGGGGAGCTGACGGGGAGCTGTTTTTT,CASSARDRGADGELFF
TRBD1,TRBV6-2/TRBV6-3,TRBJ2-5,few,TGTGCCAGCCTAACCATGAAAGGGGGCAAGTACCAAGAGACCCGGTACTTC,CASLTMKGGKYQETRYF
NA,TRBV5-6,TRBJ1-2,many,TGTGCCAGCAGGGCCCCAGGGTTAGATGGCTACACCTTC,CASRAPGLDGYTF
NA,TRBV12-3/TRBV12-4,TRBJ2-3,few,TGTGCCAGCAGTTTCATCGCTGGGGATACGCAGTATTTT,CASSFIAGDTQYF
NA,TRBV7-2,TRBJ2-5,NA,TGTGCCAGCAGCGCCAACAGTGAGACCCAGTACTTC,CASSANSETQYF
NA,TRBV24-1,TRBJ2-2,NA,TGTGCCACCAGTCGAACAGGGGAGCTGTTTTTT,CATSRTGELFF
NA,TRBV5-5,TRBJ1-3,many,TGTGCCAGCAGCTTGGCCCGGACCAGGGCTGGAAACACCATATATTTT,CASSLARTRAGNTIYF
TRBD2,TRBV6-2/TRBV6-3,TRBJ2-5,few,TGTGCCAGCATTGGAACTAGCGGGACCCTACACCAGGAGACCCAGTACTTC,CASIGTSGTLHQETQYF
NA,TRBV12-3/TRBV12-4,TRBJ1-5,few,TGTGCCAGCAGTTTTGTAGATAGCAATCAGCCCCAGCATTTT,CASSFVDSNQPQHF
TRBD2,TRBV6-2/TRBV6-3,TRBJ2-1,NA,TGTGCCAGCATCCGGACTAGCGGTAATACTCTATACAATGAGCAGTTCTTC,CASIRTSGNTLYNEQFF
NA,TRBV12-3/TRBV12-4,TRBJ2-4,few,TGTGCCAGCACCACCTGGGGAGTAGCCAAAAACATTCAGTACTTC,CASTTWGVAKNIQYF
NA,TRBV5-1,TRBJ1-3,few,TGCGCCAGCAGCTTGGTGCTCGGGGCCCAACTTGACACCATATATTTT,CASSLVLGAQLDTIYF
NA,TRBV27,TRBJ1-6,NA,TGTGCCAGCAAGATTGAAAATCGACCCCTCCACTTT,CASKIENRPLHF
NA,TRBV20-1,TRBJ1-4,NA,TGCAGTGCTAGAGTCGATGCTTGGGATGAAAAACTGTTTTTT,CSARVDAWDEKLFF
TRBD1,TRBV12-3/TRBV12-4,TRBJ2-3,many,TGTGCCAGCAGCACAGGGGGCACGGATACGCAGTATTTT,CASSTGGTDTQYF
TRBD1,TRBV6-6,TRBJ1-2,NA,TGTGCCAGCACCAACCGGAGACAGGGGGCTAGCTATGGCTACACCTTC,CASTNRRQGASYGYTF
TRBD1,TRBV10-3,TRBJ1-2,few,TGTGCCATCAGCGGGGGACAGAATGACTACACCTTC,CAISGGQNDYTF
NA,TRBV12-3/TRBV12-4,TRBJ2-3,NA,TGTGCCAGCAATCCTCACGGTAGCGGAGATACGCAGTATTTT,CASNPHGSGDTQYF
TRBD1,TRBV5-1,TRBJ2-6,NA,TGCGCCAGCAGCTTCGACAGGGTTTCTGGGGCCAACGTCCTGACTTTC,CASSFDRVSGANVLTF
NA,TRBV6-5,TRBJ2-3,NA,TGTGCCAGCAGTTACGGAACGGAAGCTAGCACAGATACGCAGTATTTT,CASSYGTEASTDTQYF
NA,TRBV7-3,TRBJ2-1,few,TGTGCCAGCAGTCGAGGGCCGGGCAATGAGCAGTTCTTC,CASSRGPGNEQFF
TRBD1,TRBV5-1,TRBJ2-5,NA,TGCGCCAGCAGCCCGGCGGACAGGGACCTGCAAAAGACCCAGTACTTC,CASSPADRDLQKTQYF
TRBD2,TRBV28,TRBJ2-1,few,TGTGCCAGCAGTTCTCCCGGGAGGCGCAATGAGCAGTTCTTC,CASSSPGRRNEQFF